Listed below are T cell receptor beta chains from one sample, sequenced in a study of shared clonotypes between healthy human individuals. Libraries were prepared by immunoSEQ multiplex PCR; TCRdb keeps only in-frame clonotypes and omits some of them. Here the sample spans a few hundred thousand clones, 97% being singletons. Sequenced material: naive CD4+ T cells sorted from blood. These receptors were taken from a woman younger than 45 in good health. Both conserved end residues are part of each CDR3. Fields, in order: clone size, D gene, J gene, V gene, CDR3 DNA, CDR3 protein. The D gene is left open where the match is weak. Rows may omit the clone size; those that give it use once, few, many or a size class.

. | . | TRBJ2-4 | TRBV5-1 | TGCGCCAGCAGCGGACACGGGGGTATAGCCAAAAACATTCAGTACTTC | CASSGHGGIAKNIQYF
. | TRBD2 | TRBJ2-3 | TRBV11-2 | TGTGCCAGCAGCCCCCGGCCAGCGGGGATCCGGGATACGCAGTATTTT | CASSPRPAGIRDTQYF
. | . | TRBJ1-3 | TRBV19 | TGTGCCAGTAGTATGAACAGAGACTCTGGAAACACCATATATTTT | CASSMNRDSGNTIYF
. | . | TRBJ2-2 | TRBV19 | TGTGCCAGTAGTACCGGCGGGGCTGGCACCGGGGAGCTGTTTTTT | CASSTGGAGTGELFF
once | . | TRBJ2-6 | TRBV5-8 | TGTGCCAGCAGCCCTTGGGGTTTTGGGGCCAACGTCCTGACTTTC | CASSPWGFGANVLTF
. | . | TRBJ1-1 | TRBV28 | TGTGCCAGCAGCACAGGGACGAACACTGAAGCTTTCTTT | CASSTGTNTEAFF
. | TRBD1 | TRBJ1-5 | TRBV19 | TGTGCCAGTAACCTCGGCCGGGACAGGGGACTTAGCAATCAGCCCCAGCATTTT | CASNLGRDRGLSNQPQHF
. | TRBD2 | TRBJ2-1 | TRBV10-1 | TGCGCCAGCAGTGGGGGCGGGAGTGGGAGGAATGAGCAGTTCTTC | CASSGGGSGRNEQFF
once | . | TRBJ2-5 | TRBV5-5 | TGTGCCAGCAGGGGAATGGGGGAAGTCGGACTGTCCGGGACCCAGTACTTC | CASRGMGEVGLSGTQYF
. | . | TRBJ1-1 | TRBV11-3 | TGTGCCAGCAGCTTAATGGGGGACAACACTGAAGCTTTCTTT | CASSLMGDNTEAFF
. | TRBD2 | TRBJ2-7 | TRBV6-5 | TGTGCCAGCAGTTACTCGAGCGGGAGCCCCTACGAGCAGTACTTC | CASSYSSGSPYEQYF
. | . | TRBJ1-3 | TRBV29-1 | TGCAGCGCGGGGGGGTTTGGAAACACCATATATTTT | CSAGGFGNTIYF
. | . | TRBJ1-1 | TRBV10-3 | TGTGCCATCAGCCCTGAGGAGGGAACTGAAGCTTTCTTT | CAISPEEGTEAFF
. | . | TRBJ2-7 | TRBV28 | TGTGCCACCAACTACCGCAGGGACGGGTCTTCCGAGCAGTACTTC | CATNYRRDGSSEQYF
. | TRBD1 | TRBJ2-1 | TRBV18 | TGTGCCAGCTCACCACTCGGGACAGGGGACGTTGAGCAGTTCTTC | CASSPLGTGDVEQFF